In this sample, the clone carrying this TCR beta chain turned up many times. Trimming took off 6 bases at V and 5 bases at J, with 5 bases between the two ends. The CDR3 runs to 12 residues. This specimen belongs to a study of T-cell reconstitution after alpha-beta-depleted transplantation in children. Construction of the TCRbeta library involved unique molecular identifiers. TCRdb re-analysed the PCR reads in MiXCR, keeping a single row per CDR3 protein. The repertoire holds hundreds of thousands of distinct CDR3 sequences, with over 15% as singletons. The sequences come from PBMCs from the stem cell graft donor, collected from the stem cell graft. The source is a human donor who donated a stem cell graft to a child with acute myeloid leukemia. The gene calls are TRBV12-3 or TRBV12-4 and TRBJ1-6; no reliable D call. CDR3 loop: CASRRDNSPLHF. The CDR3 DNA sequence: TGTGCCAGCAGGAGAGATAATTCACCCCTCCACTTT.